The 27 T cell receptor beta chains below all came from one sample that was sequenced in a study of CD8 T cells in ankylosing spondylitis (dated by TCRdb to about 2017). Receptors were amplified or captured by 5' RACE. Sequencing used an Illumina HiSeq 2500. TCRdb took the public reads, trimmed them with fastp at Q25, ran MiXCR for clone calling and kept in-frame beta chains. Merged by CDR3 protein, the rows form single entries marked with the most common genes and DNA. The sample records approximately 220,000 distinct CDR3 sequences, roughly 26% of which are singletons. Of the sample, 5% to 8% falls within the top ten clones. What was sequenced was blood, either unsorted or a sorted T cell fraction (not recorded which). These receptor sequences come from a male donor with ankylosing spondylitis or in good health (not recorded which).

Ten or more counts support this clonotype. The chain carries TRBV5-1 and TRBJ1-4, with D perhaps matching TRBD1 (5 bases). CDR3 length: 18 amino acids. The V gene's germline CDR1 is SGHRS and CDR2 YFSETQ. V was pared by 5 bases and J by 7 bases, with 27 bases between. This CDR3 reads CASSLNVPSTAGGEKLFF. CDR3 nucleotides: TGCGCCAGCAGTTTGAACGTCCCGTCTACTGCGGGGGGTGAAAAACTGTTTTTT.

This clonotype turned up a few times. The rearrangement links TRBV29-1 to TRBJ2-5; D may be TRBD1 (7 bases). Germline CDR1 is SQVTM and CDR2 is ANQGSEA. V was shortened by 7 bases and J by 3 bases, with 18 bases between the two germline ends. The CDR3 is 14 amino acids. In nucleotides, the CDR3 is TGCAGCGCGGGACAGCGGGTCCTTAAAGAGACCCAGTACTTC. It is translated as CSAGQRVLKETQYF.

This clonotype was seen a few times. The chain has TRBV5-4 and TRBJ2-5, with 8 bases matching TRBD2. Germline CDR1 SGHNT, CDR2 YYREEE (reference sequence). V lost 4 bases, J lost 4 bases, and 9 bases stayed unmatched. This CDR3 is 15 amino acids long. CDR3 nucleotides: TGTGCCAGCAGCCGGGGGAGCGGGAGTCGAGAGACCCAGTACTTC. Translated, it gives CASSRGSGSRETQYF.

This clonotype appeared a few times. The chain uses TRBV29-1 and TRBJ2-7, with 7 bases fitting TRBD2. Unmatched junction bases numbered 9, after V lost 2 bases and J lost 2 bases. Germline loops: CDR1 SQVTM, CDR2 ANQGSEA. The CDR3 loop spans 15 amino acids. CDR3: CSVENLRGSAYEQYF. The CDR3 bases are TGCAGCGTTGAAAATCTGCGCGGGAGCGCCTACGAGCAGTACTTC.

This clonotype was counted ten times or more. This chain uses TRBV2 with TRBJ2-7, with 8 bases identical to TRBD1. The CDR3 totals 15 residues. The V and J ends lost 7 bases and 5 bases, in that order; junction bases with no gene match: 13. Germline V gene sequence: CDR1 SNHLY, CDR2 FYNNEI. The CDR3 DNA is TGTGCCAGCACTCGAGAAGGGACAGGACGCGACGAGCAGTACTTC. Its protein product is CASTREGTGRDEQYF.

This clonotype showed up just a few times. This chain joins TRBV20-1 and TRBJ2-1; 9 bases line up with TRBD1. Germline assignment: CDR1 DFQATT and CDR2 SNEGSKA (reference sequence). This CDR3 comprises 15 residues. Trimming took 6 bases from V and 6 from J; bases not matched to a gene: 12. The CDR3 sequence is CSAPTGQGKGNEQFF. The DNA of the CDR3 is TGCAGTGCCCCAACGGGACAGGGTAAGGGCAATGAGCAGTTCTTC.

This clonotype was counted only a few times. J is TRBJ2-7 and V is TRBV20-1; no definite D call. Germline V lookup: CDR1 DFQATT, CDR2 SNEGSKA (reference sequence). V was cut by 6 bases and J by 1 base, with 10 bases left in between. This CDR3 has 12 residues. The CDR3 here is CSAMTRSYEQYF. The CDR3 nucleotides read TGCAGTGCCATGACGCGTTCCTACGAGCAGTACTTC.

The sample holds a few counts of this clonotype. The V and J genes are TRBV7-2 and TRBJ2-1; D is undetermined. With 1 base removed from V and 6 bases from J, the gap between germline ends came to 10 bases. From germline, CDR1 is SGHTA and CDR2 FQGNSA. This CDR3 is 14 amino acids long. This chain's CDR3 is CASSLGFATNEQFF. CDR3 bases: TGTGCCAGCAGCTTAGGATTCGCTACCAATGAGCAGTTCTTC.

This clonotype was detected many times. The chain has TRBV5-1 and TRBJ2-7; either TRBD1 or TRBD2 may supply D (5 bases each). The germline CDR1 and CDR2 sequences are SGHRS and YFSETQ. Trimming left V 0 bases short and J 2 bases short, with 9 bases between. The CDR3 covers 14 residues. For the CDR3, the DNA is TGCGCCAGCAGCTTGGTGGGGGTGACCTACGAGCAGTACTTC. It yields the protein CASSLVGVTYEQYF.

V is TRBV12-3 or TRBV12-4 and J is TRBJ2-1; TRBD2 is a possible D gene (6 bases). The CDR3 totals 13 residues. Trimming took 8 bases from V and 4 from J, leaving 12 bases between them. DNA of the CDR3: TGTGCCAGCTCACCGACTAGTTACAATGAGCAGTTCTTC. It yields the protein CASSPTSYNEQFF.

This clonotype was recorded at least ten times. V usage is TRBV6-2 or TRBV6-3 and J usage is TRBJ2-1, with D possibly TRBD1 on 6 matching bases. Trimming cost V 7 bases and J 1 base, with 8 bases left between them. The CDR3 runs to 13 residues. Germline loops: CDR1 MNHEY, CDR2 SVGEGT. CDR3 amino acids: CASNRASYNEQFF. CDR3 coding DNA: TGTGCCAGCAACAGGGCGTCCTACAATGAGCAGTTCTTC.

This clonotype came up a few times. This chain joins TRBV20-1 and TRBJ2-7, with no clear D. The ends were cut back, 0 bases at V and 0 bases at J, with 15 bases in the middle. CDR1 and CDR2 (germline): DFQATT, SNEGSKA (reference sequence). The CDR3 contains 16 residues. CDR3 loop: CSARDWAILNSYEQYF. The DNA for the CDR3 is TGCAGTGCTAGAGATTGGGCAATCTTAAACTCCTACGAGCAGTACTTC.

In its sample, this clonotype was seen many times. This chain uses TRBV12-3 or TRBV12-4 with TRBJ2-1; TRBD2 might be the D (7 bases). This CDR3 contains 15 residues. The V gene lost 8 bases and the J gene lost 0 bases, with 14 bases spanning the gap. CDR3 amino acids: CASSGGQGSYNEQFF. Here the CDR3 DNA reads TGTGCCAGCTCCGGGGGGCAGGGCTCCTACAATGAGCAGTTCTTC.

This clonotype was counted a single time. The gene calls are TRBV20-1 and TRBJ2-3; 13 bases are a match to TRBD2. The V gene end was trimmed by 0 bases and the J gene end by 3 bases; junction bases not matched to a gene: 9. This CDR3 has 18 amino acids. Per germline, CDR1 DFQATT and CDR2 SNEGSKA (reference sequence). The CDR3 DNA follows: TGCAGTGCTAGAGAATGGCGGACTAGCGGGAGAGGAACAGATACGCAGTATTTT. Protein: CSAREWRTSGRGTDTQYF.

The CDR3 reads CAISERLAGVGHEQYF. The CDR3 bases are TGTGCCATCAGTGAGCGCCTAGCGGGAGTAGGCCATGAGCAGTACTTC. This chain joins TRBV10-3 and TRBJ2-7; 10 nucleotides agree with TRBD2. This CDR3 has 16 residues. With 2 bases clipped from V and 7 bases from J, the junction kept 11 bases outside the gene matches. Germline V gene sequence: CDR1 ENHRY, CDR2 SYGVKD.

This clonotype was counted at least ten times. The chain carries TRBV5-1 and TRBJ2-7; D remains unclear. Germline lookup yields CDR1 SGHRS and CDR2 YFSETQ. CDR3 length: 13 residues. V was shortened by 1 base and J by 4 bases, with 9 bases between the two germline ends. The CDR3: CASSLTYGYEQYF. The DNA for the CDR3 is TGCGCCAGCAGCTTGACCTACGGATACGAGCAGTACTTC.

The sample holds a few counts of this clonotype. The chain links TRBV20-1 to TRBJ2-1; possible D gene TRBD1, 6 bases. The germline V gene has CDR1 DFQATT and CDR2 SNEGSKA (reference sequence). The CDR3 totals 11 residues. Trimming took off 6 bases at V and 9 bases at J, with 12 bases between the two ends. DNA for the CDR3: TGCAGTGCAATACAGGGTAGTGAGCAGTTCTTC. Translating gives CSAIQGSEQFF.

This clonotype was counted between two and nine times. The V and J genes are TRBV29-1 and TRBJ2-3; D gene unclear. Germline V lookup: CDR1 SQVTM, CDR2 ANQGSEA. This CDR3 contains 12 residues. The V and J ends lost 4 bases and 7 bases respectively, with 12 bases between them. CDR3: CSVGELRNTQYF. In DNA form, the CDR3 reads TGCAGCGTTGGAGAACTCCGGAATACGCAGTATTTT.

This clonotype was detected many times. The rearrangement uses TRBV7-9 and TRBJ2-3, with 8 bases matching TRBD2. The CDR3 has 15 amino acids. The V and J ends lost 4 bases and 0 bases, in that order; junction bases with no gene match: 3. CDR1 is SEHNR and CDR2 is FQNEAQ in the germline V gene (reference sequence). The CDR3 protein is CASSYSGISTDTQYF. The CDR3 DNA sequence: TGTGCCAGCAGCTATAGCGGGATTAGCACAGATACGCAGTATTTT.

The table lists this clonotype with many counts. The chain carries TRBV3-1 and TRBJ1-6, with a possible D match to TRBD1 (6 bases). CDR3 length: 15 amino acids. V was trimmed by 3 bases and J by 8 bases, leaving 14 bases between them. CDR1 LGHDT and CDR2 YNNKEL come from the germline V gene (reference sequence). The CDR3 loop reads CASSHGGRRDSPLHF. The CDR3 bases are TGTGCCAGCAGCCATGGGGGCAGGCGGGATTCACCCCTCCACTTT. Full variable domain (rest looked up from reference TRBV3-1 and TRBJ1-6): DTAVSQTPKYLVTQMGNDKSIKCEQNLGHDTMYWYKQDSKKFLKIMFSYNNKELIINETVPNRFSPKSPDKAHLNLHINSLELGDSAVYFCASSHGGRRDSPLHFGNGTRLTVT.

This clonotype was observed many times. The chain uses TRBV12-3 or TRBV12-4 and TRBJ2-7; 10 positions match TRBD2. This CDR3 has 16 amino acids. V shed 2 bases, J shed 7 bases, and the junction held 11 bases outside the gene matches. Here the CDR3 reads CASSLRVLAGVREQYF. The CDR3 region has the DNA TGTGCCAGCAGTTTAAGGGTGCTAGCGGGAGTGCGGGAGCAGTACTTC.

This chain joins TRBV4-2 and TRBJ2-2; a weak D match, TRBD2 (5 bases). Looked up from germline, CDR1 is LGHNA and CDR2 is YNFKEQ. This CDR3 is 16 amino acids long. V lost 1 base and J 0 bases, leaving 9 bases between the germline ends. CDR3 nucleotides: TGTGCCAGCAGCCAAGGGGCTAGCACGAACACCGGGGAGCTGTTTTTT. Translating it yields CASSQGASTNTGELFF.

This clonotype was seen repeatedly, ten times or more. V is TRBV4-2 and J is TRBJ2-1; 9 nucleotides agree with TRBD2. The CDR3 has 18 amino acids. CDR1 LGHNA and CDR2 YNFKEQ come from the germline V gene. Germline trimming cut 0 bases from V and 0 bases from J; bases unmatched to any gene: 6. The CDR3 nucleotides read TGTGCCAGCAGCCAAGATCCGATTAGCGGGAGCTCCTACAATGAGCAGTTCTTC. It codes for CASSQDPISGSSYNEQFF.

The gene calls are TRBV20-1 and TRBJ2-2; D call uncertain. The germline V and J ends were trimmed by 1 base and 1 base, with 7 bases remaining between them. Looked up from germline, CDR1 is DFQATT and CDR2 is SNEGSKA (reference sequence). There are 14 residues in the CDR3. Written as DNA, the CDR3 is TGCAGTGCTAGAGTGGGTCAGAACACCGGGGAGCTGTTTTTT. Protein product: CSARVGQNTGELFF.

In the case of this clonotype: Relative to the germline gene, one junction end is altered; a read error may explain this. This chain links TRBV20-1 with TRBJ2-2; perhaps TRBD1 as D (5 bases). CDR1 is DFQATT, CDR2 SNEGSKA, per germline (reference sequence). The CDR3 runs 13 residues. CDR3 DNA: TGCAGTCCTAGACAGACGAACACCGGGGAGCTGTTTTTT. The encoded protein is CSPRQTNTGELFF.

As to this clonotype: One end of the junction varies from germline; a read error may be responsible. The chain combines TRBV12-3 or TRBV12-4 with TRBJ1-5, with D unclear. The CDR3 is made up of 15 amino acids. The CDR3: CARSLTGKGYQPQHF. In DNA, the CDR3 is TGTGCCCGCAGTTTAACCGGGAAGGGTTATCAGCCCCAGCATTTT.

The gene calls are TRBV29-1 and TRBJ2-6; no clear D. Trimming removed 3 bases from V and 3 bases from J, with 3 bases in between. Per the germline V gene, CDR1 is SQVTM and CDR2 is ANQGSEA. There are 12 residues in the CDR3. The CDR3 bases are TGCAGCGTTGAGGGTGGGGCCAACGTCCTGACTTTC. Its protein product is CSVEGGANVLTF. Drawing the rest from reference TRBV29-1 and TRBJ2-6, the complete variable domain is SAVISQKPSRDICQRGTSLTIQCQVDSQVTMMFWYRQQPGQSLTLIATANQGSEATYESGFVIDKFPISRPNLTFSTLTVSNMSPEDSSIYLCSVEGGANVLTFGAGSRLTVL.